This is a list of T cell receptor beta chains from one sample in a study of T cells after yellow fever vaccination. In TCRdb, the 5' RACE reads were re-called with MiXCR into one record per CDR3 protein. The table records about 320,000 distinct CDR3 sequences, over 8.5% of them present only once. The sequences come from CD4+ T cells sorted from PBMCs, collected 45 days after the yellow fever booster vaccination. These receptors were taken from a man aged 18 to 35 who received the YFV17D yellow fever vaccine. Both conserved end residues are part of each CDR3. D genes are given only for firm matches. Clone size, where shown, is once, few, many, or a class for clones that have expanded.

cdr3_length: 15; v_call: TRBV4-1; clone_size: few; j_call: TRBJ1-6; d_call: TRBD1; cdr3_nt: TGCGCCAGCAGCCAAGCCGACAGGGCACCGGGGTCCCTCCACTTT; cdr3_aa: CASSQADRAPGSLHF
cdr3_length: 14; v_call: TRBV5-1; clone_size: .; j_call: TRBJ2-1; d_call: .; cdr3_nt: TGCGCCAGCAGCTTGGGTGGAGTCTACAATGAGCAGTTCTTC; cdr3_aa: CASSLGGVYNEQFF
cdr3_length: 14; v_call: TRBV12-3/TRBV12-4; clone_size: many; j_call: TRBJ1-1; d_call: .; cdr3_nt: TGTGCCAGCAGTTTATTACCTGTGAACACTGAAGCTTTCTTT; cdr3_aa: CASSLLPVNTEAFF
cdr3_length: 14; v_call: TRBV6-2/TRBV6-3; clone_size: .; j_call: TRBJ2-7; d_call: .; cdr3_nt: TGTGCCAGCAGCTACGCGAGAGGGGGCTACGAGCAGTACTTC; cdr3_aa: CASSYARGGYEQYF
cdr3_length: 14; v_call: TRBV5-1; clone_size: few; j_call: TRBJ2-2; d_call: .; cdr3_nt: TGCGCCAGCAGCTTACAGATGAACACCGGGGAGCTGTTTTTT; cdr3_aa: CASSLQMNTGELFF
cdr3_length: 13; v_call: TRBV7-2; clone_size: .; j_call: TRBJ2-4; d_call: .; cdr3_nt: TGTGCCAGCAGCTTAGCGGGGTTCAACATTCAGTACTTC; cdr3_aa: CASSLAGFNIQYF
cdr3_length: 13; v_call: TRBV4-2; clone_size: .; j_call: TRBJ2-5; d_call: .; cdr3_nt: TGTGCCAGCAGCCCTAACAGCGAAGAGACCCAGTACTTC; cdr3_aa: CASSPNSEETQYF
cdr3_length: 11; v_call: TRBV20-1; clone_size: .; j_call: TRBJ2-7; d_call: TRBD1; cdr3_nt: TGCAGTGCAACACAGGGGCGGGAGCAGTACTTC; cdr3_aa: CSATQGREQYF
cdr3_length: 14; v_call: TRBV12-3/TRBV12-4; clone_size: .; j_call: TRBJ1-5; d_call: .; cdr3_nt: TGTGCGAGCTCCCCTGGGCAGGGAGGTCGGTCCCAGCATTTT; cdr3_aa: CASSPGQGGRSQHF
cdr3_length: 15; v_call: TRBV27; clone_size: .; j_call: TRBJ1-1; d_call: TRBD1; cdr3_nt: TGTGCCAGCAGTCGACACCGGGACAGGGTTGCTGAAGCTTTCTTT; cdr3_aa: CASSRHRDRVAEAFF
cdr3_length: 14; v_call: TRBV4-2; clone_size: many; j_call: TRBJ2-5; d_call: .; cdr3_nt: TGTGCCAGCAGCCAAGAGCCGAATGCGGAGACCCAGTACTTC; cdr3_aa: CASSQEPNAETQYF
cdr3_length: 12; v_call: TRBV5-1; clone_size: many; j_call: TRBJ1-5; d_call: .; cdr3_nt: TGCGCCAGCCGGGACGGAAATCAGCCCCAGCATTTT; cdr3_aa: CASRDGNQPQHF
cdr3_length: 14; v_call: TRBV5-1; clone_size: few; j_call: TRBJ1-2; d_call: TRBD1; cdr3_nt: TGCGCCAGCAGCTTGGCCGGGACAGGGTATGGCTACACCTTC; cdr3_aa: CASSLAGTGYGYTF
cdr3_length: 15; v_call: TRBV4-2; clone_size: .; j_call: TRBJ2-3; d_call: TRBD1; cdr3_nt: TGTGCCAGCAGCCAAGAGACAGGGATCGCAGATACGCAGTATTTT; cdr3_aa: CASSQETGIADTQYF
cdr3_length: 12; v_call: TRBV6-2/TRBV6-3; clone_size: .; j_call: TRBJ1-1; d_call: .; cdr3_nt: TGTGCCAGCAGGGATGGGAACACTGAAGCTTTCTTT; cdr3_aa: CASRDGNTEAFF
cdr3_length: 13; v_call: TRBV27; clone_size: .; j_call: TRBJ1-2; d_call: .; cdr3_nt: TGTGCCAGCAGTAGGACCTTAATGGATGGCTACACCTTC; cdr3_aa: CASSRTLMDGYTF
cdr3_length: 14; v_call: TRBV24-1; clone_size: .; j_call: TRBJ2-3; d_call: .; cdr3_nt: TGTGCCACCAGTGATACCGGGGGCACAGATACGCAGTATTTT; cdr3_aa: CATSDTGGTDTQYF
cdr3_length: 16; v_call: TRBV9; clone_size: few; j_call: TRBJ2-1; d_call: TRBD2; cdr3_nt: TGTGCCAGCAGCGTATTTGAGCGGGGGGGCTTGGGTGAGCAGTTCTTC; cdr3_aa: CASSVFERGGLGEQFF
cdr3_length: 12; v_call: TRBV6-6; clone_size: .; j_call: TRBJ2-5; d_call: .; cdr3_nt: TGTGCCAGCAAACTCGGAACCGAGACCCAGTACTTC; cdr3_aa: CASKLGTETQYF
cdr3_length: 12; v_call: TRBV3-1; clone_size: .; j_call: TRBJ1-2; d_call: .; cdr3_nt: TGTGCCAGCAGCCGTCTCGATTCTGGCTACACCTTC; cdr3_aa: CASSRLDSGYTF
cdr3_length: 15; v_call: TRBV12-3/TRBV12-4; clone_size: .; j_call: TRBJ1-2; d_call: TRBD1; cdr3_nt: TGTGCCAGCAGCAACAGGGGACTCATCGCCTATGGCTACACCTTC; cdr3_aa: CASSNRGLIAYGYTF
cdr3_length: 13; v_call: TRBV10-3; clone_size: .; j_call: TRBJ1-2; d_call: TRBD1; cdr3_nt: TGTGCCATCGCAGGACAGGGGGGTCATGGCTACACCTTC; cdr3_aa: CAIAGQGGHGYTF
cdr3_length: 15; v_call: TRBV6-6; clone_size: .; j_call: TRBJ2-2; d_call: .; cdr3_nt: TGTGCCAGCAGGGGCGGACGGTTGAACACCGGGGAGCTGTTTTTT; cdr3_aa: CASRGGRLNTGELFF
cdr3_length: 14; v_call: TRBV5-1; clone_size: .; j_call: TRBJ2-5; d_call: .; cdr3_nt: TGCGCCAGCAGTAATTTTCAGGGTCCAGAGACCCAGTACTTC; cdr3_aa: CASSNFQGPETQYF
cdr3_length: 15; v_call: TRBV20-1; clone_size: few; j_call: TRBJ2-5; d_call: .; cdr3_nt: TGCAGTGCTAGTCTGCCGACTTCAGACGCGGAGACCCAGTACTTC; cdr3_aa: CSASLPTSDAETQYF
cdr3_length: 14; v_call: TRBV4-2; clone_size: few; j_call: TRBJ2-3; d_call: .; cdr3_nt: TGTGCCAGCAGCTATGGGGGAAATTCAGATACGCAGTATTTT; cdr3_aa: CASSYGGNSDTQYF
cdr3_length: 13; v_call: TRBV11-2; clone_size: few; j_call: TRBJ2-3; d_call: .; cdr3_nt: TGTGTTTCGAATAACCCCCCCACAGATACGCAGTATTTT; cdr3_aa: CVSNNPPTDTQYF
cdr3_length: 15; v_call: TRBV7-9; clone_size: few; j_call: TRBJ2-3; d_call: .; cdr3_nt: TGTGCCAGCAGCTTAAGAGCGGGCTTCACAGATACGCAGTATTTT; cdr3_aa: CASSLRAGFTDTQYF
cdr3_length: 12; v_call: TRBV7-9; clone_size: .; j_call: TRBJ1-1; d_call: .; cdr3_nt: TGTGCCAGCAGCTTAGCGGGGGCTGAAGCTTTCTTT; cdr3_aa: CASSLAGAEAFF
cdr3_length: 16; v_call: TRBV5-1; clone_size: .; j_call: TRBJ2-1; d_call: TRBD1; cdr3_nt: TGCGCCAGCAGCCCCCCCGGGACAGGGGCCTACAATGAGCAGTTCTTC; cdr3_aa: CASSPPGTGAYNEQFF
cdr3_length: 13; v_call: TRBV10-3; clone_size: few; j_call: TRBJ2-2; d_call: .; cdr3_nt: TGTGCCATTAACAGGGCAGGCACCGGGGAGCTGTTTTTT; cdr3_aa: CAINRAGTGELFF
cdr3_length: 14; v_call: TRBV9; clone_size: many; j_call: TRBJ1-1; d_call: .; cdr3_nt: TGTGCCAGCACGACTTCAGGGTCCAACACTGAAGCTTTCTTT; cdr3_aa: CASTTSGSNTEAFF
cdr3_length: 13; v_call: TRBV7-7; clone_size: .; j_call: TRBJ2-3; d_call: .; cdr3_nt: TGTGCTAGCAGCTTAAGCGCCGAGGATACGCAGTATTTT; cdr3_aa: CASSLSAEDTQYF
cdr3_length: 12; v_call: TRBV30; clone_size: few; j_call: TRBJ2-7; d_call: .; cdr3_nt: TGTGCCTGGACCACCGAGGCCTACGAGCAGTACTTC; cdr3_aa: CAWTTEAYEQYF
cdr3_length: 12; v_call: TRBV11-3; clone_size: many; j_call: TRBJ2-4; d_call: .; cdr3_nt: TGTGCCAGCAAAGGGCCCGAAAACATTCAGTACTTC; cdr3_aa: CASKGPENIQYF
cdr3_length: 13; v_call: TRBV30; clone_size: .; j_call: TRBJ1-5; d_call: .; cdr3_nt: TGTGCCTGGAGTGTTGACGAGAATCAGCCCCAGCATTTT; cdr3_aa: CAWSVDENQPQHF
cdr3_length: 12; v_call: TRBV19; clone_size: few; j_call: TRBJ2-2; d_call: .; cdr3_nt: TGTGCCAGTAGCCCCTTACCCGGGGAGCTGTTTTTT; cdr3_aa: CASSPLPGELFF
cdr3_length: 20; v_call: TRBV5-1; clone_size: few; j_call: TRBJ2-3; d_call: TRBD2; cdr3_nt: TGCGCCAGCAGCTTGGGGCTCCAGGGGACTAGCAAAGTAGCTCCAGATACGCAGTATTTT; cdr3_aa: CASSLGLQGTSKVAPDTQYF
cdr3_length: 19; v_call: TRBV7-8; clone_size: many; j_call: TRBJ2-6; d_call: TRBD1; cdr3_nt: TGTGCCAGCAGCTTAGAGACAGGGGGAATTTGGCTAGGGGCCAACGTCCTGACTTTC; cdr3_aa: CASSLETGGIWLGANVLTF
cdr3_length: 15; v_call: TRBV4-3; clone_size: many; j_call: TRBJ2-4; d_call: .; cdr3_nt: TGCGCCAGCAGCCAAGCTCGGGTTGGAGGGGACATTCAGTACTTC; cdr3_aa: CASSQARVGGDIQYF
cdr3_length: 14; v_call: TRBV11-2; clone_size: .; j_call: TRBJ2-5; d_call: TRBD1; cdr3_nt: TGTGCCAGCAGCTGGACAGGGGAGGGAGAGACCCAGTACTTC; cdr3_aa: CASSWTGEGETQYF
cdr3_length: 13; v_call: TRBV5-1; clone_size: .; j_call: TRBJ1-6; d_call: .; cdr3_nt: TGCGCCAGCAGCTTGAGGGTGAATTCACCCCTCCACTTT; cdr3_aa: CASSLRVNSPLHF
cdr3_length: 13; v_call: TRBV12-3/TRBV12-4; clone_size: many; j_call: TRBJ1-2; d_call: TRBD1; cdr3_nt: TGTGCCAGCAGGCCGGGACAGGGATCGGGCTACACCTTC; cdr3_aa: CASRPGQGSGYTF
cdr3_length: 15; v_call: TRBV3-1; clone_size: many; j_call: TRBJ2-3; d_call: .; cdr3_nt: TGTGCCAGCAGCCAAGATCTAGCAGACACAGATACGCAGTATTTT; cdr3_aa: CASSQDLADTDTQYF
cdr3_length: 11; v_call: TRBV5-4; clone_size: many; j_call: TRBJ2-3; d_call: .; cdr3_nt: TGTGCCAGCAGCCGTCAGAATACGCAGTATTTT; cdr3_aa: CASSRQNTQYF
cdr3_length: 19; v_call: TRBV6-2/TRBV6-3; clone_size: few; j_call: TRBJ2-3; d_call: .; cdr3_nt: TGTGCCAGCAGCCGACGAAGCTTCCGTGGGGGGGCCGGCACAGATACGCAGTATTTT; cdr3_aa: CASSRRSFRGGAGTDTQYF
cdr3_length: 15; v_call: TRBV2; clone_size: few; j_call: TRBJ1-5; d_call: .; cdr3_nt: TGTGCCAGCAGTGAAGGCGAGGGGTTTTTTCAGCCCCAGCATTTT; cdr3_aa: CASSEGEGFFQPQHF
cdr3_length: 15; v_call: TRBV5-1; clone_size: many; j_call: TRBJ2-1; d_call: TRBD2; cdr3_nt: TGCGCCAGCAGCTTCGGGACTAGCGGGTACAATGAGCAGTTCTTC; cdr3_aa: CASSFGTSGYNEQFF
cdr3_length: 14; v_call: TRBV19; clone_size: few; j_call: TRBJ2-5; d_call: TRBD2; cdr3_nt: TGTGCCAGTAGTGTTACCGGGACTACGGGGACCCAGTACTTC; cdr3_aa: CASSVTGTTGTQYF
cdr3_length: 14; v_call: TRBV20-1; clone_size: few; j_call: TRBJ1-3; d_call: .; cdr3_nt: TGCAGCCCCCGCGGGTCCCTCTCTGGAAACACCATATATTTT; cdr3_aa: CSPRGSLSGNTIYF
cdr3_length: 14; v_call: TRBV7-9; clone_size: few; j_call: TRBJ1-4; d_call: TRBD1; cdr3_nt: TGTGCCAGCTCCCCACAGGGGCTTAGGGAAAAACTGTTTTTT; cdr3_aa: CASSPQGLREKLFF